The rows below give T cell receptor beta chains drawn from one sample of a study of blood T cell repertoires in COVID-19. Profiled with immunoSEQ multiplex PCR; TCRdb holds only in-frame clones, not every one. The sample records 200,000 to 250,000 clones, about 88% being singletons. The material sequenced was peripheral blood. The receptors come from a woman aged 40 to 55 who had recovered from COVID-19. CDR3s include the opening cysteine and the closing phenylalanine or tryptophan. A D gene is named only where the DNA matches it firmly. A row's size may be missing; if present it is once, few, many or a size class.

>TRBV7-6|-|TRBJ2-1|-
TGTGCCAGCAGCTTAGAGGGCGTAGCGGTTTACAATGAGCAGTTCTTC
CASSLEGVAVYNEQFF
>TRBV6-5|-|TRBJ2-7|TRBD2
TGTGCCAGCAGTTACGATCGGGGGGCCTACGAGCAGTACTTC
CASSYDRGAYEQYF
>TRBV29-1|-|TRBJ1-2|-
TGCAGCGTTGGCCCGACAGGTCGCACAGGCTACACCTTC
CSVGPTGRTGYTF
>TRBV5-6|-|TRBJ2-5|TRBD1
TGTGCCAGCAGCTTCCGGGACAGTCAAGAGACCCAGTACTTC
CASSFRDSQETQYF
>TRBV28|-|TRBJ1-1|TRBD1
TGTGCCAGCAGGGACAGGGTGGACACTGAAGCTTTCTTT
CASRDRVDTEAFF
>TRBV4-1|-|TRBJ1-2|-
TGCGCCAGCAGCCAAGATGGGCGCTATGGCTACACCTTC
CASSQDGRYGYTF
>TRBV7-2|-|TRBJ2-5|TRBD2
TGTGCCAGCAGCTCCGTTGAGGGAGCGGGGAAGACCCAGTACTTC
CASSSVEGAGKTQYF
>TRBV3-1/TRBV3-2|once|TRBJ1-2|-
TGTGCCAGCAGCCAGCAGGGTTATGGCTACACCTTC
CASSQQGYGYTF
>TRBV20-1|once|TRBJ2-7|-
TGCAGTGCTAGTGCACAGGGCTACGAGCAGTACTTC
CSASAQGYEQYF
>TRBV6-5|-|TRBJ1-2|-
TGTGCCAGCAGTCGAACTTACGACAGCGACTATGGCTACACCTTC
CASSRTYDSDYGYTF
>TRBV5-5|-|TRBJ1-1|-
TGTGCCAGCAGCTGGGTTACCGACAGCCTGAACACTGAAGCTTTCTTT
CASSWVTDSLNTEAFF
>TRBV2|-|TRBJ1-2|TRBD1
TGTGCCAGCATTTTAGACAGGGGTGGCTACACCTTC
CASILDRGGYTF
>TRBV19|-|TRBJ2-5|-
TGTGCCAGTAGTCCGACGGGGGTTCCAGAGACCCAGTACTTC
CASSPTGVPETQYF
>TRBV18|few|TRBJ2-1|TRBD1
TGTGCCAGCTCACCAGGGACAGGGGGTTACAATGAGCAGTTCTTC
CASSPGTGGYNEQFF
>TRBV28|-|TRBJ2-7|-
TGTGCCAGCAGTTACGCTGAGGGCATCCACTACTCCTACGAGCAGTACTTC
CASSYAEGIHYSYEQYF
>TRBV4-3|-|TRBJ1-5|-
TGCGCCAGCAGCCAAGACCGGAGCAATCAGCCCCAGCATTTT
CASSQDRSNQPQHF
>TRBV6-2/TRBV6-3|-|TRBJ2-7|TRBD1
TGTGCCAGCAGCAGGGGACAGGGGGCATCCTACGAGCAGTACTTC
CASSRGQGASYEQYF
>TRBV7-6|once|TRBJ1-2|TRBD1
TGTGCCAGCCTAACGGACAGGGTGGGGGGCTACACCTTC
CASLTDRVGGYTF
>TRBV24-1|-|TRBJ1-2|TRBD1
TGTGCCACCAGTGACCAGGGGGCCAGCGGCTACACCTTC
CATSDQGASGYTF
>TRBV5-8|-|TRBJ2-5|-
TGTGCCAGCAGCTTGGGTGACAGCCAAGAGACCCAGTACTTC
CASSLGDSQETQYF
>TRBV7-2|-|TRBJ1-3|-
TGTGCCAGCAGCTTCCAGACAGTCTCTGGAAACACCATATATTTT
CASSFQTVSGNTIYF
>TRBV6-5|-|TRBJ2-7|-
TGTGCCAGCAGGGAGGCCGGTGGCAACGCCTACGAGCAGTACTTC
CASREAGGNAYEQYF